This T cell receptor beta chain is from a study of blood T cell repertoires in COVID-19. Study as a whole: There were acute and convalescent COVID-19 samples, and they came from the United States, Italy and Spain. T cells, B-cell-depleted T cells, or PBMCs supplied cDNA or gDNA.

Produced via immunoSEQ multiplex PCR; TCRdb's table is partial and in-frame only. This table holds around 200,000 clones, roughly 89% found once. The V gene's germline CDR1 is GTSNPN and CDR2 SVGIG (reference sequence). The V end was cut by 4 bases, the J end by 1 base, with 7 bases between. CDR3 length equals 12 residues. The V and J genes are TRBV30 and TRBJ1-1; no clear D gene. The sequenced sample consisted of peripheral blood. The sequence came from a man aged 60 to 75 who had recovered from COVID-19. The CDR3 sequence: CAWMPRNTEAFF. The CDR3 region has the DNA TGTGCCTGGATGCCCAGGAACACTGAAGCTTTCTTT.